This TCR beta chain came from a study of regulatory T cells in long-lasting Graves disease. The time point was: persistent/refractory GD, antithyroid drugs over 5 years with positive TRAb. Generation of the TCR library employed RNA extracted from PBMCs. To make TCR beta libraries, researchers used iRepertoire HTBI primers and Arm-PCR of CDR3 regions. One entry per CDR3 protein results from TCRdb running MiXCR on the multiplex PCR reads. The data show hundreds of thousands of distinct CDR3 sequences, under 25% seen once. The CDR3 is 16 amino acids. V lost 0 bases and J lost 5, with 17 bases in between. From germline, CDR1 is SGHTS and CDR2 YDEGEE.

The chain recombines TRBV5-8 with TRBJ1-2, with D unclear. The TCR was taken from a female donor with Graves disease. Material: peripheral blood mononuclear cells (PBMCs), obtained when the disease was refractory, from a patient treated with antithyroid drugs. CDR3 nucleotides: TGTGCCAGCAGCTTGGACGCTGCCAGCATGTTGTATGGCTACACCTTC. This translates into CASSLDAASMLYGYTF.